These 7 T cell receptor beta chains came from one sample sequenced in a study of blood T cell repertoires in COVID-19. Method: immunoSEQ multiplex PCR; TCRdb's copy keeps in-frame clones and lacks some. The sample consists of over 100,000 clones, approximately 89% of them appearing once. Sequencing input: peripheral blood. These receptors all stem from a woman aged 70 to 79 with COVID-19, enrolled during active disease.

CDR3 residues: CASSYTSGGSGEQYF. The CDR3 nucleotides are TGTGCCAGCAGCTATACTAGCGGGGGGTCGGGGGAGCAGTACTTC. The chain uses TRBV6-6 and TRBJ2-7; 12 positions agree with TRBD2. CDR3 length: 15 residues. Germline assignment: CDR1 MNHNY and CDR2 SVGAGI (reference sequence). Losses at the gene ends were 6 bases for V and 7 bases for J; bases not matched to a gene: 10.

This chain uses TRBV24-1 with TRBJ1-5; no clear D gene. Per the germline V gene, CDR1 is KGHDR and CDR2 is SFDVKD. V was clipped by 3 bases and J by 4 bases, with 3 bases between them. The CDR3 loop spans 12 amino acids. DNA of the CDR3: TGTGCCACCAGTGATCAAAATCAGCCCCAGCATTTT. The encoded protein is CATSDQNQPQHF.

The V gene is TRBV11-2, the J gene TRBJ1-2, with 9 bases aligning to TRBD1. The CDR3 sequence is 14 residues long. The V gene end was trimmed by 6 bases and the J gene end by 7 bases; junction bases not matched to a gene: 9. Germline-derived CDR1 and CDR2 are SGHAT and FQNNGV. Here the CDR3 reads CASSTDRGLGGYTF. DNA of the CDR3: TGTGCCAGCAGTACGGACAGGGGATTAGGTGGCTACACCTTC. The entire variable domain, with the rest obtained from reference TRBV11-2 and TRBJ1-2, is as follows: EAGVAQSPRYKIIEKRQSVAFWCNPISGHATLYWYQQILGQGPKLLIQFQNNGVVDDSQLPKDRFSAERLKGVDSTLKIQPAKLEDSAVYLCASSTDRGLGGYTFGSGTRLTVV.

The CDR3 region is CASSVQGDSYEQYF. The CDR3 nucleotides read TGTGCCAGCAGCGTACAGGGGGACTCCTACGAGCAGTACTTC. The chain uses TRBV9 and TRBJ2-7; 7 bases are shared with TRBD1. Germline V lookup: CDR1 SGDLS, CDR2 YYNGEE. With 1 base clipped from V and 0 bases from J, the junction kept 1 base outside the gene matches. The CDR3 is made up of 14 amino acids.

V and J are TRBV10-3 and TRBJ2-4, with TRBD1 matching 9 bases. The CDR3 totals 16 residues. Per the germline V gene, CDR1 is ENHRY and CDR2 is SYGVKD. The junction had 5 bases not matched to a gene; V was cut back by 2 bases and J by 3 bases. This CDR3 is CAISEGTGKGKNIQYF. The CDR3 DNA is TGTGCCATCAGTGAGGGGACAGGGAAGGGCAAAAACATTCAGTACTTC.

The rearrangement joins TRBV2 to TRBJ2-1; 8 nucleotides align to TRBD2. The CDR3 runs 13 residues. Germline CDR1 is SNHLY and CDR2 is FYNNEI. V lost 5 bases and J lost 9; bases outside the gene matches: 6. This CDR3 reads CASSRTSRSEQFF. The CDR3 DNA follows: TGTGCCAGCAGTAGGACTAGCAGGAGTGAGCAGTTCTTC.

The chain links TRBV3-1 (or the pseudogene TRBV3-2) to TRBJ2-1; 13 bases map to TRBD2. V was pared by 0 bases and J by 7 bases, with 12 bases of the junction left unmatched. CDR1 and CDR2 from the germline V gene are LGHDT and YNNKEL (reference sequence). CDR3 length: 19 residues. The CDR3 nucleotides are TGTGCCAGCAGCCAAGATCCCCCCCTACTAGCGGGGGGGCGTAATGAGCAGTTCTTC. Translated, it gives CASSQDPPLLAGGRNEQFF.